This T cell receptor (beta chain) is drawn from a study of human T cells and chemical hapten exposure. Individual cDNA molecules (in the library) carried attached unique molecular identifiers. Each CDR3 protein is one row after TCRdb ran MiXCR on the RACE reads. Of 100,000 to 150,000 distinct CDR3 sequences in the sample, around 8.2% were seen once. This clonotype was counted between two and nine times. The time point here: healthy volunteer bleed at 2 weeks. Sequencing started from total RNA isolated from unfractionated whole blood. CDR1 and CDR2 (germline): DFQATT, SNEGSKA (reference sequence). V shed 6 bases and J 4 bases; nucleotides not matched to a gene: 11. The CDR3 has 14 amino acids.

The chain combines TRBV20-1 with TRBJ2-5, with TRBD1 matching over 7 bases. This TCR derives from a male donor in good health. Some clones in this sample may be carry-over from other donors' samples. The source material was whole blood. CDR3 sequence: CSASPPGGAETQYF. The CDR3 nucleotides are TGCAGTGCCAGCCCCCCAGGGGGAGCAGAGACCCAGTACTTC.